Following are 5 T cell receptor beta chains from one sample sequenced in a study of graft-versus-host responses after intestinal transplantation. Measured with immunoSEQ multiplex PCR; TCRdb has only the in-frame clones, and not every one. The sample consists of about 10,000 clones, roughly three quarters of them appearing once. Intraepithelial and lamina propria lymphocytes were isolated from graft specimens. Specimen: ileum tissue, collected 23 days after intestinal transplant. The receptors derive from a human patient who received an intestinal transplant, so some T cells may come from the graft donor.

The chain couples TRBV15 to TRBJ2-1; 7 nucleotides agree with TRBD2. Trimming cost V 8 bases and J 4 bases; bases outside gene matches: 2. This CDR3 has 12 residues. Germline loops: CDR1 LNHNV, CDR2 YYDKDF (reference sequence). The CDR3 DNA follows: TGTGCCACCGGGGACTATTACAATGAGCAGTTCTTC. Protein: CATGDYYNEQFF.

V usage is TRBV28 and J usage is TRBJ2-5; D is unresolved. The germline V gene has CDR1 MDHEN and CDR2 SYDVKM. The CDR3 is 14 residues long. V was pared by 1 base and J by 1 base, with 7 bases between. The CDR3 DNA sequence: TGTGCCAGCAGTTTATCGGCGGTCCAAGAGACCCAGTACTTC. Its translation: CASSLSAVQETQYF.

The J gene is TRBJ2-7, the V gene TRBV7-6; 12 nucleotides match TRBD1. The V and J ends lost 5 bases and 4 bases, in that order; junction bases with no gene match: 6. Germline V gene lookup returns CDR1 SGHVS and CDR2 FNYEAQ. The CDR3 consists of 15 residues. The CDR3 here is CASSDGTGGLYEQYF. The CDR3 DNA reads as TGTGCCAGCAGCGACGGGACAGGGGGCTTATACGAGCAGTACTTC.

This clone was seen a few times. The V call is TRBV30, the J call TRBJ1-2, with TRBD1 matching 7 bases. CDR3 length: 13 residues. With 2 bases clipped from V and 6 bases from J, the junction kept 6 bases outside the gene matches. Germline loops: CDR1 GTSNPN, CDR2 SVGIG (reference sequence). The CDR3 loop is CAWSYGTDDGYTF. CDR3 nucleotide sequence: TGTGCCTGGAGTTACGGGACAGATGATGGCTACACCTTC.

The chain carries TRBV11-2 and TRBJ2-1; the match to TRBD2 covers 10 bases. This CDR3 is built from 16 residues. The germline V gene has CDR1 SGHAT and CDR2 FQNNGV. Germline trimming cut 4 bases from V and 12 bases from J; bases unmatched to any gene: 15. The CDR3 loop is CASSSPSSGRAGGQFF. The CDR3 nucleotides read TGTGCCAGCAGCTCCCCGTCGAGCGGGAGGGCAGGGGGGCAGTTCTTC.